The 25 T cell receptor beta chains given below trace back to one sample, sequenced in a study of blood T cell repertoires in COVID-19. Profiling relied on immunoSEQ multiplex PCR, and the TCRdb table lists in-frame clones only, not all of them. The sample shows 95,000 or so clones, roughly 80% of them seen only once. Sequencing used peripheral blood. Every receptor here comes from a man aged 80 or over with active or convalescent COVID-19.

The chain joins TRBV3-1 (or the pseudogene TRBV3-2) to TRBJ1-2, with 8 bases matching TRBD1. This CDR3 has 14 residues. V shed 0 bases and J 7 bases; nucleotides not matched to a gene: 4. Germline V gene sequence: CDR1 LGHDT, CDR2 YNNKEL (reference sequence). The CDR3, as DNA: TGTGCCAGCAGCCAAGATCGGACAGGGACTGGCTACACCTTC. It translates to CASSQDRTGTGYTF.

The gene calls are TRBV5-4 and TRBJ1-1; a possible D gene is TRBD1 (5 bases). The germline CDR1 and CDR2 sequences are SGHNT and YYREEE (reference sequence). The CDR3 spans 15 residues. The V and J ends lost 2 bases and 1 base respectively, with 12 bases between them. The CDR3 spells CASSFSRGKNTEAFF. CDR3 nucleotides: TGTGCCAGCAGCTTTTCCCGGGGGAAGAACACTGAAGCTTTCTTT.

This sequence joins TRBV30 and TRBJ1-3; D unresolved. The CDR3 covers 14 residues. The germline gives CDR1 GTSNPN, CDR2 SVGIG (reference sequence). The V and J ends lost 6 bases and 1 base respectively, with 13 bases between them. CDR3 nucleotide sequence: TGTGCCTGCCTTCCGACTACGTCTGGAAACACCATATATTTT. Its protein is CACLPTTSGNTIYF.

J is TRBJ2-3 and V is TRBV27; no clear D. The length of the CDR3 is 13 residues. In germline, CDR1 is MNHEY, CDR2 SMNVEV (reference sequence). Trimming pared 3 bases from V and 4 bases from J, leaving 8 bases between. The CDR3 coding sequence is TGTGCCAGCAGTTTCGGTGGTTCAGATACGCAGTATTTT. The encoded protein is CASSFGGSDTQYF.

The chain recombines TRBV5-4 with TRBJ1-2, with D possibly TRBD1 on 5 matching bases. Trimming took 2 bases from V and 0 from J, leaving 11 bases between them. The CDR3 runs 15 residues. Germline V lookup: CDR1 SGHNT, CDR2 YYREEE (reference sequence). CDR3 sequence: CASSFGPTANYGYTF. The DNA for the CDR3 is TGTGCCAGCAGCTTTGGTCCGACAGCTAACTATGGCTACACCTTC. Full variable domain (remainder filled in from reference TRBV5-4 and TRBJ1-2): ETGVTQSPTHLIKTRGQQVTLRCSSQSGHNTVSWYQQALGQGPQFIFQYYREEENGRGNFPPRFSGLQFPNYSSELNVNALELDDSALYLCASSFGPTANYGYTFGSGTRLTVV.

This CDR3 reads CASSTPGRQGAYEQYF. CDR3 DNA sequence: TGTGCCAGTAGTACCCCTGGCCGACAGGGCGCCTACGAGCAGTACTTC. V and J are TRBV19 and TRBJ2-7; 7 nucleotides match TRBD1. The J segment lost 2 bases and the V segment lost 4 bases, leaving 11 bases of the junction unmatched. The CDR3 is made up of 16 amino acids. In germline, CDR1 is LNHDA, CDR2 SQIVND (reference sequence).

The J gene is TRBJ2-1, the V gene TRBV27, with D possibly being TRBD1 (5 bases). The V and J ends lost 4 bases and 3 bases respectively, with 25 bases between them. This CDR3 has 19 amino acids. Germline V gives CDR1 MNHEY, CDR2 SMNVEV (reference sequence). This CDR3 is CASSSNTPMFRALYNEQFF. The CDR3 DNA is TGTGCCAGCAGTTCCAATACCCCGATGTTCAGGGCCCTCTACAATGAGCAGTTCTTC.

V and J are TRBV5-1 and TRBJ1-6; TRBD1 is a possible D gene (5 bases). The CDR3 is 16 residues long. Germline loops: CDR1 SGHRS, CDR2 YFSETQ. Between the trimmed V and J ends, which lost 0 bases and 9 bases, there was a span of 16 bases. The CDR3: CASSLETARPGSPLHF. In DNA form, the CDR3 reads TGCGCCAGCAGCTTGGAGACAGCCAGGCCGGGTTCACCCCTCCACTTT.

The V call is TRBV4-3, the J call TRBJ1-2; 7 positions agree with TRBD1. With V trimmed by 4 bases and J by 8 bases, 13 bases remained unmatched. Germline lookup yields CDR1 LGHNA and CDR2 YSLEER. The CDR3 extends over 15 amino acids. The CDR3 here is CASSPPGQRVLGYTF. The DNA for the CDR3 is TGCGCCAGCAGCCCGCCGGGACAGAGGGTTTTAGGCTACACCTTC.

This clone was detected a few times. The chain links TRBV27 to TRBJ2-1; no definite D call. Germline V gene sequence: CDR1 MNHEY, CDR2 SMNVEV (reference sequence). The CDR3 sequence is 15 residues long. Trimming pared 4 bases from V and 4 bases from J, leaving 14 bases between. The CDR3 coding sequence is TGTGCCAGCAGTTCCATCCCCATAACTTACAATGAGCAGTTCTTC. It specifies CASSSIPITYNEQFF.

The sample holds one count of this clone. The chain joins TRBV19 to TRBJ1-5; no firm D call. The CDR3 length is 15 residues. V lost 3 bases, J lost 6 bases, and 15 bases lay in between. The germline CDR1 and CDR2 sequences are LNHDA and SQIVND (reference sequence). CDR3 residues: CASSIVPVASQPQHF. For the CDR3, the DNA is TGTGCCAGTAGTATTGTCCCCGTGGCTAGTCAGCCCCAGCATTTT.

CDR3 nucleotides: TGTGCCAGCAGTTTGCCAACAGGGGATTTGAACACTGAAGCTTTCTTT. Translating gives CASSLPTGDLNTEAFF. The rearrangement uses TRBV28 and TRBJ1-1; 7 bases map to TRBD1. The junction had 7 bases not matched to a gene; V was cut back by 3 bases and J by 0 bases. This CDR3 region has 16 residues. CDR1 MDHEN and CDR2 SYDVKM come from the germline V gene.

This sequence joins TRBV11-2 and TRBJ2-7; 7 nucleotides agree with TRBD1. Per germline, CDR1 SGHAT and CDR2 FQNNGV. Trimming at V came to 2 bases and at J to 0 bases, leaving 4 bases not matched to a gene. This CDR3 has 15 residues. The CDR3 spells CASSLRTGGSYEQYF. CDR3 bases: TGTGCCAGCAGCTTACGGACAGGAGGCTCCTACGAGCAGTACTTC.

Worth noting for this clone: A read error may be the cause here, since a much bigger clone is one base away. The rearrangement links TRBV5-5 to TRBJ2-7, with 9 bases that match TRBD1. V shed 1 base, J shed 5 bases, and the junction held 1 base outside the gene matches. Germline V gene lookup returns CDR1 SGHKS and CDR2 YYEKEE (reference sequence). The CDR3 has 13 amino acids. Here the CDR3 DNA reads TGTGCCAGCAGCTTGAGGGACAGGGACGAGCAGTACTTC. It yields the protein CASSLRDRDEQYF.

CDR3 in amino acids: CATSERTYKEGETQYF. CDR3 coding DNA: TGTGCCACCAGTGAACGGACATACAAGGAGGGAGAGACCCAGTACTTC. The chain has TRBV24-1 and TRBJ2-5; TRBD2 is a possible D gene (6 bases). Germline V CDR1 and CDR2: KGHDR, SFDVKD. This CDR3 has 16 residues. The V end was cut by 4 bases, the J end by 4 bases, with 18 bases between.

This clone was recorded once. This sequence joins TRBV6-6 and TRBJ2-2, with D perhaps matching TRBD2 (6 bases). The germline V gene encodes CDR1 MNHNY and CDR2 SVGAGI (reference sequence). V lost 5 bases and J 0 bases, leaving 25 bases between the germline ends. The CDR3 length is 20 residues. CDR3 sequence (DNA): TGTGCCAGCAGTCCTTACGTCCCGGGACTCCAGACAGCGAACACCGGGGAGCTGTTTTTT. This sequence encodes CASSPYVPGLQTANTGELFF.

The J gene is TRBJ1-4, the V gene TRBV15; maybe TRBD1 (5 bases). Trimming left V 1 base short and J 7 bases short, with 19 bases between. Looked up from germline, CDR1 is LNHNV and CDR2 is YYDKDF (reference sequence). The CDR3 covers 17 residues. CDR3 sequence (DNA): TGTGCCACCAGCAGAGTAATCCTTGGGGCCTCAGGTGAAAAACTGTTTTTT. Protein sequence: CATSRVILGASGEKLFF. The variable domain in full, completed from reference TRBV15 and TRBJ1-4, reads DAMVIQNPRYQVTQFGKPVTLSCSQTLNHNVMYWYQQKSSQAPKLLFHYYDKDFNNEADTPDNFQSRRPNTSFCFLDIRSPGLGDTAMYLCATSRVILGASGEKLFFGSGTQLSVL.

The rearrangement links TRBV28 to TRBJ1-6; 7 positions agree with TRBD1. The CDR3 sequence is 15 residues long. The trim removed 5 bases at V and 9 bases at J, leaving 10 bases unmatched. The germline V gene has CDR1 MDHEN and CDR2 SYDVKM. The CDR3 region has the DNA TGTGCCAGCAGTCCGACAGGGTTTGAAGGTTCACCCCTCCACTTT. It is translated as CASSPTGFEGSPLHF.

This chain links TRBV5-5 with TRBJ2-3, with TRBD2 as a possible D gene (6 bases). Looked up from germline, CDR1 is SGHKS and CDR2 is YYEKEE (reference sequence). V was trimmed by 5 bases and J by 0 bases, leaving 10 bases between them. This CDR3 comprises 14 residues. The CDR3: CASRKLASTDTQYF. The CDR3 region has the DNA TGTGCCAGCAGGAAACTAGCTAGCACAGATACGCAGTATTTT.

The CDR3 DNA reads as TGCGCCAGCAGCTCGGACGGGACATACAATGAGCAGTTCTTC. Amino acids: CASSSDGTYNEQFF. This chain joins TRBV5-1 and TRBJ2-1; TRBD1 might be the D (6 bases). CDR1 is SGHRS and CDR2 is YFSETQ in the germline V gene. Trimming removed 3 bases at V and 4 bases at J, with 11 bases between. CDR3 length: 14 residues.

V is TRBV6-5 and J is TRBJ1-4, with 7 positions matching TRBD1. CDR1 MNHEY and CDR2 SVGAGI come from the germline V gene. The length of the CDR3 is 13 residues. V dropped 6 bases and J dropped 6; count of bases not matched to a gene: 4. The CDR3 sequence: CASSDDRDEKLFF. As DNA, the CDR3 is TGTGCCAGCAGCGACGACAGGGATGAAAAACTGTTTTTT.

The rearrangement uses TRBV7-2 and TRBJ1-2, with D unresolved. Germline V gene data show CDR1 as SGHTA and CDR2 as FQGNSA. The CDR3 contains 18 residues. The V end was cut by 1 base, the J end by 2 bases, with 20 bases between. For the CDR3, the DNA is TGTGCCAGCAGCTTAGGGTTAGCACTTGAGGTGAAGAACTATGGCTACACCTTC. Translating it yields CASSLGLALEVKNYGYTF.

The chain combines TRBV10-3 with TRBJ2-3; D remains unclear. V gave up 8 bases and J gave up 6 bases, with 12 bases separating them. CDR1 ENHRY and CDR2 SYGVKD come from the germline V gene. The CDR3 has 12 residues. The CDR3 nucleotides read TGTGCCATCCAAGGCGGCTGGGATACGCAGTATTTT. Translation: CAIQGGWDTQYF.

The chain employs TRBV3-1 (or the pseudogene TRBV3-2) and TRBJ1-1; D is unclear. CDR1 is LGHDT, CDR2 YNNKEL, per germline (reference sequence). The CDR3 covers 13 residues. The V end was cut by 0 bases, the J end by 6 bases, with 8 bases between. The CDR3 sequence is CASSQDLRSEAFF. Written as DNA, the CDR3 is TGTGCCAGCAGCCAAGATCTGCGGTCTGAAGCTTTCTTT.

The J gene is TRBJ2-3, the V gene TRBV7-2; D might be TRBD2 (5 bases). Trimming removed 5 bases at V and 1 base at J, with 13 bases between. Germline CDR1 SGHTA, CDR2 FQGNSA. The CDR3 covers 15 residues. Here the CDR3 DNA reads TGTGCCAGCAGCGCCCCTGAGCGGCGCACAGATACGCAGTATTTT. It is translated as CASSAPERRTDTQYF. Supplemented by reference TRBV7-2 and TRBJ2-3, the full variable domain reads GAGVSQSPSNKVTEKGKDVELRCDPISGHTALYWYRQSLGQGLEFLIYFQGNSAPDKSGLPSDRFSAERTGGSVSTLTIQRTQQEDSAVYLCASSAPERRTDTQYFGPGTRLTVL.